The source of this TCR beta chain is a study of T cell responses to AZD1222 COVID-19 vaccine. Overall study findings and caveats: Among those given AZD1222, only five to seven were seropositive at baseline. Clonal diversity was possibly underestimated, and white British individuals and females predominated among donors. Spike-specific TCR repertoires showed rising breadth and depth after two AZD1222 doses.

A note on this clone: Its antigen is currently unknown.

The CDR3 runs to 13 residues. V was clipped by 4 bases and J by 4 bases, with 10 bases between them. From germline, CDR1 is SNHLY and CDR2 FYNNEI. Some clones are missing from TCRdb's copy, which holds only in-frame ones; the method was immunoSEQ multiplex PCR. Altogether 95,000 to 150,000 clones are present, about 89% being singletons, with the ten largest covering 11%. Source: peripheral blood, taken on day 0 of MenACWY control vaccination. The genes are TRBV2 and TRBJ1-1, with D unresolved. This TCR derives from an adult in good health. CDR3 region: CASSAREGTEAFF. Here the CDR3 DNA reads TGTGCCAGCAGTGCGAGGGAGGGCACTGAAGCTTTCTTT.